The TCR beta chain described here comes from a study of metastatic and nonmetastatic thyroid tumors. Across the whole study: Repertoires from blood and tumor or nodule tissue of malignant and benign thyroid patients were compared. Study-level points and caveats: Significantly greater TCR beta diversity was reportedly found in malignant thyroid tumors than in benign nodules (in blood and tumor).

The germline V and J ends were trimmed by 4 bases and 12 bases, with 10 bases remaining between them. This CDR3 is 11 amino acids long. CDR1 SGHAT and CDR2 FQNNGV come from the germline V gene. The entire patient cohort was treatment-naive prior to thyroid surgery. Authors' methods: The study's classifier, a distant-metastasis tool for papillary thyroid cancer, was built using CDR3 differences across clinicopathological groups. TCRdb reprocessed the PCR reads using MiXCR. What appears here as the V and J calls and clone size reflects TCRdb's work, not the paper's. The sample includes approximately 82,000 clones, approximately 12% of them seen just once. This clone was observed at least ten times. No antigen is known for it.

The sequenced material came from tumor tissue. The gene calls are TRBV11-2 and TRBJ2-1; maybe TRBD1 (5 bases). The sequence came from a female donor with papillary thyroid cancer or a benign thyroid nodule (not recorded which). Some clones in this sample may be carry-over from other donors' samples. CDR3 DNA sequence: TGTGCCAGCAGCTCTCCAGGGCCGCAGTTCTTC. Residues: CASSSPGPQFF.